This T cell receptor beta chain appears in the sequencing data of a study of post-analysis software for immune sequencing data. Study summary: Some patients lacked subtype; others had relapsing-remitting, secondary progressive or progressive-relapsing disease. General study points: F measure grouped same-batch samples tightly together. Included in a set of roughly five TRBV segments more frequent in patients than controls were TRBV5-6, TRBV5-1 and TRBV20-1.

This clonotype showed up just a few times. What it binds is unknown. The CDR3 is made up of 16 amino acids. Trimming cost V 1 base and J 6 bases; bases outside gene matches: 7. CDR1 is SGHAT, CDR2 FQNNGV, per germline. cDNA libraries for TCR beta contained unique molecular identifiers. Each sample of roughly 0.95 to 10 million input T cells yielded 500,000 or so cDNA molecules, so each molecule approximated one T cell. TCRdb re-called the PCR reads through MiXCR, storing one row per CDR3 protein. The sample has hundreds of thousands of distinct CDR3 sequences; 59% are singletons. This sequence joins TRBV11-2 and TRBJ2-1, with 9 bases identical to TRBD2. Sequencing was done on a sample of blood. This clonotype was obtained from a girl aged 2 to 10 with multiple sclerosis. CDR3 residues: CASSLGGLAGTNEQFF. In DNA, the CDR3 is TGTGCCAGCAGCTTAGGTGGTCTAGCGGGGACCAATGAGCAGTTCTTC.